Shown below are 23 T cell receptor beta chains from a single sample sequenced in a study of T cell responses to AZD1222 COVID-19 vaccine. The data were produced by immunoSEQ multiplex PCR, yet TCRdb's version contains in-frame clones alone and is incomplete. The table records 100,000 to 140,000 clones, 91% of them present only once. The source material was peripheral blood, sampled on day 0 of AZD1222 vaccination. The receptors shown here come from an adult in good health.

The CDR3 here is CASSSSGGAVRNEQFF. The CDR3 region has the DNA TGCGCCAGCAGCTCTAGCGGGGGGGCGGTGAGAAATGAGCAGTTCTTC. V gene TRBV5-1 combines with J gene TRBJ2-1, with TRBD2 identical over 12 bases. V lost 3 bases, J lost 7 bases, and 8 bases stayed unmatched. This CDR3 is built from 16 residues. Germline assignment: CDR1 SGHRS and CDR2 YFSETQ.

The chain has TRBV6-2 or TRBV6-3 and TRBJ1-5, with 7 bases aligning to TRBD1. Per germline, CDR1 MNHEY and CDR2 SVGEGT. The CDR3 consists of 15 residues. With 2 bases clipped from V and 5 bases from J, the junction kept 6 bases outside the gene matches. The chain's CDR3 is CASSYPGQQHQPQHF. CDR3 coding DNA: TGTGCCAGCAGTTACCCGGGACAGCAACATCAGCCCCAGCATTTT.

The gene calls are TRBV6-2 or TRBV6-3 and TRBJ1-6; weak D call: TRBD1 (6 bases). Per germline, CDR1 MNHEY and CDR2 SVGEGT. CDR3 length equals 15 residues. V was cut by 6 bases and J by 5 bases, with 14 bases left in between. CDR3 protein: CASRPTGTNNSPLHF. CDR3 DNA: TGTGCCAGCAGACCTACCGGGACAAATAATTCACCCCTCCACTTT.

The rearrangement joins TRBV5-4 to TRBJ2-4; 9 bases are shared with TRBD1. J lost 6 bases, V lost 5 bases, and 9 bases had no gene match. The CDR3 length is 15 residues. Germline-derived CDR1 and CDR2 are SGHNT and YYREEE (reference sequence). The CDR3 DNA reads as TGTGCCAGCAGTTGGTCGGGACAGGGCCCAAACATTCAGTACTTC. Amino acids: CASSWSGQGPNIQYF.

The gene calls are TRBV5-5 and TRBJ2-2, with TRBD1 matching 7 bases. The germline V gene encodes CDR1 SGHKS and CDR2 YYEKEE (reference sequence). The J segment lost 1 base and the V segment lost 3 bases, leaving 6 bases of the junction unmatched. The CDR3 covers 16 residues. The CDR3 sequence is CASSWAGTENTGELFF. CDR3 coding DNA: TGTGCCAGCAGCTGGGCCGGGACAGAGAACACCGGGGAGCTGTTTTTT.

The rearrangement uses TRBV5-1 and TRBJ1-4; the D gene is possibly TRBD1 (5 bases). This CDR3 comprises 13 residues. V was pared by 0 bases and J by 12 bases, with 12 bases between. Germline values: CDR1 SGHRS, CDR2 YFSETQ. CDR3 in DNA: TGCGCCAGCAGCTTGGGACCTCAGGGAGAACTGTTTTTT. This encodes CASSLGPQGELFF.

The CDR3 DNA sequence: TGCGCCAGCAGCTTGGAAGGGCGGAGCACAGATACGCAGTATTTT. Translating it yields CASSLEGRSTDTQYF. The chain has TRBV5-1 and TRBJ2-3; D is undetermined. V lost 0 bases and J 0 bases, leaving 8 bases between the germline ends. The length of the CDR3 is 15 residues. Germline CDR1 SGHRS, CDR2 YFSETQ.

The chain carries TRBV27 and TRBJ2-1; tentatively, D is TRBD1 or TRBD2 (7 bases each). Germline CDR1 MNHEY, CDR2 SMNVEV (reference sequence). Deletions cut 5 bases from V and 3 bases from J, with 20 bases between. This CDR3 is 17 amino acids long. CDR3 in DNA: TGTGCCAGCAGTCGTTCCTCCGACAGGGACTACTACAATGAGCAGTTCTTC. Residues: CASSRSSDRDYYNEQFF.

This chain connects TRBV7-9 to TRBJ1-1, with TRBD1 matching over 9 bases. V lost 3 bases, J lost 4 bases, and 6 bases stayed unmatched. Germline CDR1 and CDR2: SEHNR and FQNEAQ (reference sequence). CDR3 length equals 15 residues. Here the CDR3 reads CASSFGTGRSTEAFF. The CDR3 DNA reads as TGTGCCAGCAGCTTCGGGACAGGGAGAAGCACTGAAGCTTTCTTT.

This clone showed up just once. The CDR3 protein is CASSEGTVLNNQPQHF. The CDR3 bases are TGTGCCAGCAGTGAAGGGACAGTCCTCAACAATCAGCCCCAGCATTTT. The rearrangement joins TRBV2 to TRBJ1-5; tentative D call: TRBD1 (6 bases). The V gene lost 1 base and the J gene lost 3 bases, with 13 bases spanning the gap. CDR1 is SNHLY, CDR2 FYNNEI, per germline. This CDR3 region has 16 residues.

The genes are TRBV7-2 and TRBJ1-2; maybe TRBD1 (6 bases). This CDR3 is built from 13 residues. Germline V gene sequence: CDR1 SGHTA, CDR2 FQGNSA. V was pared by 4 bases and J by 7 bases, with 13 bases between. Written as DNA, the CDR3 is TGTGCCAGCAGCTCCCCAGGGGCCCTTGGCTACACCTTC. Translation: CASSSPGALGYTF.

There are a few counts of this clone. The chain is built from TRBV6-4 and TRBJ1-5, with D tentatively TRBD1 (5 bases). CDR1 MRHNA and CDR2 SNTAGT come from the germline V gene. This CDR3 has 14 residues. With 7 bases removed from V and 4 bases from J, the gap between germline ends came to 14 bases. The CDR3 loop reads CASMEGTANQPQHF. In DNA form, the CDR3 reads TGTGCCAGCATGGAGGGGACGGCAAATCAGCCCCAGCATTTT.

The chain links TRBV7-2 to TRBJ1-1; D call uncertain. CDR3 length: 14 residues. V lost 5 bases to trimming and J lost 2 bases, with 12 bases between them. CDR1 is SGHTA, CDR2 FQGNSA, per germline. CDR3 protein: CASSPLRGNTEAFF. The CDR3 DNA reads TGTGCCAGCAGCCCCCTGAGAGGTAACACTGAAGCTTTCTTT.

The genes are TRBV5-1 and TRBJ2-3; TRBD2 matches at 10 bases. The germline V gene encodes CDR1 SGHRS and CDR2 YFSETQ. V shed 2 bases, J shed 0 bases, and the junction held 6 bases outside the gene matches. The CDR3 covers 17 residues. The CDR3 sequence is CASSLFSGGTSTDTQYF. As DNA, the CDR3 is TGCGCCAGCAGCTTATTTAGCGGGGGGACTAGCACAGATACGCAGTATTTT.

The chain employs TRBV7-6 and TRBJ2-7; TRBD1 is a possible D gene (6 bases). The CDR3 has 13 residues. Trimming cost V 1 base and J 9 bases, with 13 bases left between them. Per germline, CDR1 SGHVS and CDR2 FNYEAQ. The CDR3 DNA reads as TGTGCCAGCAGCTTAGGAGGGGGATCCGGGCAGTACTTC. Protein product: CASSLGGGSGQYF. The whole variable domain, filled in from reference TRBV7-6 and TRBJ2-7, reads GAGVSQSPRYKVTKRGQDVALRCDPISGHVSLYWYRQALGQGPEFLTYFNYEAQQDKSGLPNDRFSAERPEGSISTLTIQRTEQRDSAMYRCASSLGGGSGQYFGPGTRLTVT.

This clone was seen once. The rearrangement joins TRBV6-2 or TRBV6-3 to TRBJ2-2; D may correspond to TRBD1 or TRBD2 (6 bases each). The CDR3 loop spans 15 amino acids. Trimming removed 2 bases from V and 7 bases from J, with 14 bases in between. CDR1 and CDR2 from the germline V gene are MNHEY and SVGEGT. Here the CDR3 DNA reads TGTGCCAGCAGTTACGTGGACAGCGGGTTCGGGGAGCTGTTTTTT. Protein sequence: CASSYVDSGFGELFF.

The chain combines TRBV5-1 with TRBJ1-2; 7 nucleotides line up with TRBD1. Germline V gene lookup returns CDR1 SGHRS and CDR2 YFSETQ. Germline trimming cut 1 base from V and 7 bases from J; bases unmatched to any gene: 10. The CDR3 contains 15 residues. In DNA, the CDR3 is TGCGCCAGCAGCTTGTTCGGGACAGCGCAAAGTGGCTACACCTTC. Translated: CASSLFGTAQSGYTF.

V and J are TRBV4-1 and TRBJ1-1; D possibly corresponds to TRBD1 (6 bases). Germline loops: CDR1 MGHRA, CDR2 YSYEKL. Trimming took 0 bases from V and 10 from J, leaving 15 bases between them. This CDR3 has 14 amino acids. CDR3 region: CASSQETGRVGAFF. The DNA of the CDR3 is TGCGCCAGCAGCCAAGAGACAGGAAGAGTGGGAGCTTTCTTT.

This clone was detected once. This rearrangement joins TRBV5-4 to TRBJ2-5; D perhaps matches TRBD2 (7 bases). The CDR3 contains 13 residues. The germline V gene encodes CDR1 SGHNT and CDR2 YYREEE (reference sequence). With 4 bases removed from V and 5 bases from J, the gap between germline ends came to 12 bases. The CDR3 spells CASSPGGRETQYF. The CDR3 nucleotides read TGTGCCAGCAGCCCCGGGGGGCGGGAGACCCAGTACTTC.

The V call is TRBV5-1, the J call TRBJ2-3; TRBD1 aligns across 10 bases. Per germline, CDR1 SGHRS and CDR2 YFSETQ. The CDR3 has 15 residues. V was clipped by 2 bases and J by 3 bases; unmatched bases: 3. CDR3 residues: CASSFDRGPTDTQYF. The CDR3 region has the DNA TGCGCCAGCAGCTTCGACAGGGGGCCGACAGATACGCAGTATTTT. Using reference TRBV5-1 and TRBJ2-3 for the parts outside the CDR3, the full variable domain is KAGVTQTPRYLIKTRGQQVTLSCSPISGHRSVSWYQQTPGQGLQFLFEYFSETQRNKGNFPGRFSGRQFSNSRSEMNVSTLELGDSALYLCASSFDRGPTDTQYFGPGTRLTVL.

The chain carries TRBV5-1 and TRBJ2-7; D might be TRBD1 (6 bases). CDR1 and CDR2 from the germline V gene are SGHRS and YFSETQ. This CDR3 has 15 residues. V lost 2 bases and J 5 bases, leaving 17 bases between the germline ends. The CDR3 sequence is CASSFTSGVKDEQYF. In DNA, the CDR3 is TGCGCCAGCAGCTTTACCTCAGGGGTTAAGGACGAGCAGTACTTC.

The gene calls are TRBV3-1 (or the pseudogene TRBV3-2) and TRBJ2-3; perhaps TRBD1 as D (6 bases). V lost 1 base to trimming and J lost 6 bases, with 14 bases between them. The CDR3 has 15 amino acids. Germline V gives CDR1 LGHDT, CDR2 YNNKEL (reference sequence). CDR3 region: CASSQGTETGDTQYF. The CDR3 bases are TGTGCCAGCAGCCAAGGAACAGAAACAGGGGATACGCAGTATTTT.

The rearrangement uses TRBV2 and TRBJ1-1, with D unresolved. Trimming left V 4 bases short and J 8 bases short, with 5 bases between. From germline, CDR1 is SNHLY and CDR2 FYNNEI. The CDR3 has 10 amino acids. CDR3 DNA: TGTGCCAGCAGTGGTGGGGAAGCTTTCTTT. Its translation: CASSGGEAFF.